This T cell receptor (beta chain) was identified during a study of blood T cell repertoires in COVID-19. The wider study: The cDNA or gDNA used as material had been derived from T cells, B-cell-depleted T cells, or PBMCs.

Seattle's cohort entered during active infection and was followed longitudinally. Profiled with immunoSEQ multiplex PCR; TCRdb holds only in-frame clones, not every one. Of tens of thousands of clones detected, around nine tenths appear once; the ten largest clones hold approximately 3.8%. Per the germline V gene, CDR1 is SGHTA and CDR2 is FQGNSA. Deletions cut 0 bases from V and 7 bases from J, with 19 bases between. This CDR3 contains 17 residues. This chain connects TRBV7-2 to TRBJ1-3; no clear D gene. The receptor was isolated from a man in his forties with COVID-19, enrolled during active disease. The source material was peripheral blood. CDR3 residues: CASSLAHKTEVGNTIYF. The DNA of the CDR3 is TGTGCCAGCAGCTTAGCGCACAAAACCGAGGTTGGCAACACCATATATTTT.